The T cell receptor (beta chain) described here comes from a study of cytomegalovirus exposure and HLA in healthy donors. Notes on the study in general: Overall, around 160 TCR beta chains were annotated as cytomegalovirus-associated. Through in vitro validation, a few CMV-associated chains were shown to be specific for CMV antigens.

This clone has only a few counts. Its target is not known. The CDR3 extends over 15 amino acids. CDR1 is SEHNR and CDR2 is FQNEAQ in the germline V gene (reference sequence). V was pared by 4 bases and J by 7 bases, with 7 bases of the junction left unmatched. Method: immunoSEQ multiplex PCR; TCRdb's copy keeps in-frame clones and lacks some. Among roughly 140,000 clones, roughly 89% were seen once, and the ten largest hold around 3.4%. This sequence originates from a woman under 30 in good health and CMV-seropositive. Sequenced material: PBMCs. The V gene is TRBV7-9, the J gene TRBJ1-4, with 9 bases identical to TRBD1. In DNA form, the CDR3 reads TGTGCCAGCAGCTCGTCGGGGACAGGGTTTGAAAAACTGTTTTTT. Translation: CASSSSGTGFEKLFF. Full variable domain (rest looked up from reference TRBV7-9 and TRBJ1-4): DTGVSQNPRHKITKRGQNVTFRCDPISEHNRLYWYRQTLGQGPEFLTYFQNEAQLEKSRLLSDRFSAERPKGSFSTLEIQRTEQGDSAMYLCASSSSGTGFEKLFFGSGTQLSVL.